The entry below describes one T cell receptor (beta chain). The data were taken from a study of blood T cell repertoires in COVID-19. The CDR3 contains 16 residues. Trimming at V came to 4 bases and at J to 1 base, leaving 8 bases not matched to a gene. Looked up from germline, CDR1 is SGHDT and CDR2 is YYEEEE. Authors' methods: Amplified reference gene primers provided the basis for estimating nucleated cell counts. Here immunoSEQ multiplex PCR was the method, and the copy in TCRdb shows in-frame clones only, minus some. From that table come the V and J calls and clone size; the DNA was used to work out D and trimming. The table lists 150,000 to 200,000 clones, just over 90% of them singletons.

The specimen was peripheral blood. The rearrangement uses TRBV5-6 and TRBJ1-3; 7 nucleotides align to TRBD1. The clonotype comes from a man between 18 and 35 years old with acute or convalescent COVID-19. Written as DNA, the CDR3 is TGTGCCAGCAGCCCCGGGACAGCACAATCTGGAAACACCATATATTTT. Protein sequence: CASSPGTAQSGNTIYF.